Below, 24 T cell receptor beta chains from the same sample are listed, as sequenced in a study of T cells in Graves' hyperthyroidism and ophthalmopathy. There were TCR beta CDR3 regions amplified from RNA transcripts. The HTBI set primed first-round TCR CDR3 RT-PCR. TCRdb ran MiXCR on the multiplex PCR reads and lists one entry per CDR3 protein. The sample holds around 190,000 distinct CDR3 sequences; roughly a sixth are singletons and the top ten take 53%. Material for sequencing was blood. The receptors here all came from a woman aged 50 to 60 with Graves' hyperthyroidism.

At least ten counts were recorded for this clonotype. The rearrangement links TRBV11-2 to TRBJ1-2, with 7 bases matching TRBD1. V trimming: 3 bases; J trimming: 6 bases; junction bases outside the gene matches: 10. There are 15 residues in the CDR3. The germline CDR1 and CDR2 sequences are SGHAT and FQNNGV. This CDR3 reads CASSFILTGRDGYTF. CDR3 bases: TGTGCCAGCAGCTTCATTTTGACAGGGAGGGATGGCTACACCTTC.

This clonotype appeared a few times. A much larger clone differs from this one at a single base, so this may be a read error. DNA of the CDR3: TGTGCCAGCAGCCCGCCGGCAGGGGACCACAATGAGCAGCTCTTC. Protein product: CASSPPAGDHNEQLF. This chain joins TRBV7-9 and TRBJ2-1; tentative D call: TRBD1 (6 bases). Germline V gives CDR1 SEHNR, CDR2 FQNEAQ (reference sequence). The CDR3 runs to 15 residues. The full variable domain, with the rest looked up from reference TRBV7-9 and TRBJ2-1, is DTGVSQNPRHKITKRGQNVTFRCDPISEHNRLYWYRQTLGQGPEFLTYFQNEAQLEKSRLLSDRFSAERPKGSFSTLEIQRTEQGDSAMYLCASSPPAGDHNEQLFGPGTRLTVL.

This clonotype was seen at least ten times. V gene TRBV7-2 combines with J gene TRBJ2-5; TRBD2 agrees at 9 bases. The CDR3 covers 17 residues. V lost 1 base and J lost 5; bases outside the gene matches: 11. The germline V gene has CDR1 SGHTA and CDR2 FQGNSA. The CDR3 bases are TGTGCCAGCAGCTTAGGGCTAGCGGGACGGGGGGTGGAGACCCAGTACTTC. This encodes CASSLGLAGRGVETQYF.

The CDR3 bases are TGTGCCAGCAGCGGGGGGACCCTTCTAGGCTACACCTTC. It specifies CASSGGTLLGYTF. The V gene is TRBV5-4, the J gene TRBJ1-2, with D maybe TRBD1 (5 bases). V shed 4 bases and J shed 8 bases, with 15 bases lying between them. The CDR3 is made up of 13 amino acids. Germline CDR1 reads SGHNT; CDR2 reads YYREEE (reference sequence).

This clonotype was detected only a few times. CDR3 bases: TGTGCCAGCAGCTTAAACCCCACGGAGACCCAGTACTTC. As protein: CASSLNPTETQYF. The V gene is TRBV7-2, the J gene TRBJ2-5; no clear D gene. Trimming took off 2 bases at V and 5 bases at J, with 9 bases between the two ends. Germline values: CDR1 SGHTA, CDR2 FQGNSA. CDR3 length: 13 residues.

This clonotype has more than one count but fewer than ten. This CDR3 reads CASSPPLAGEQFF. The DNA for the CDR3 is TGTGCCAGCAGTCCCCCACTAGCTGGCGAGCAGTTCTTC. The chain has TRBV27 and TRBJ2-1, with TRBD2 as a possible D gene (6 bases). CDR3 length: 13 amino acids. CDR1 MNHEY and CDR2 SMNVEV come from the germline V gene (reference sequence). The V end was cut by 5 bases, the J end by 10 bases, with 15 bases between.

This clonotype was seen many times. The chain employs TRBV2 and TRBJ1-1, with D possibly being TRBD1 (5 bases). Germline-derived CDR1 and CDR2 are SNHLY and FYNNEI. This CDR3 has 14 residues. V gave up 6 bases and J gave up 1 base, with 12 bases separating them. As DNA, the CDR3 is TGTGCCAGCAGACACAGGACACAGAACACTGAAGCTTTCTTT. Translating gives CASRHRTQNTEAFF.

Points on this clonotype: One junction end does not reproduce the germline sequence, and a read error may be involved. The gene calls are TRBV3-1 and TRBJ2-5; no reliable D call. The CDR3 covers 15 residues. Germline V lookup: CDR1 LGHDT, CDR2 YNNKEL (reference sequence). CDR3 coding DNA: TGTGCCAGCAGTCACCCTGCGGAAGACCAAGAGACCCAGCACTTC. Translated, it gives CASSHPAEDQETQHF.

This chain links TRBV4-1 with TRBJ1-4; TRBD1 might be the D (5 bases). This CDR3 contains 18 residues. The germline V gene has CDR1 MGHRA and CDR2 YSYEKL. V lost 0 bases and J lost 6, with 20 bases in between. The CDR3 sequence is CASSQDPPGADTYEKLFF. The CDR3 nucleotides read TGCGCCAGCAGCCAAGATCCCCCCGGGGCGGACACCTATGAAAAACTGTTTTTT.

Notes on this clonotype: One junction end disagrees with the germline gene, perhaps due to a read error. The rearrangement links TRBV3-1 to TRBJ2-3; 8 positions agree with TRBD1. In germline, CDR1 is LGHDT, CDR2 YNNKEL (reference sequence). The CDR3 extends over 18 amino acids. The CDR3 protein is CASTQSPTGVQGPDTQYF. The CDR3 DNA sequence: TGTGCCAGCACCCAAAGTCCGACAGGGGTCCAGGGGCCAGATACGCAGTATTTT.

This chain uses TRBV6-1 with TRBJ2-7, with TRBD2 matching over 11 bases. V was clipped by 5 bases and J by 5 bases; unmatched bases: 8. The CDR3 covers 15 residues. CDR1 is MNHNS, CDR2 SASEGT, per germline. The CDR3 protein is CASSPTSGIADEQYF. The CDR3, as DNA: TGTGCCAGCAGTCCGACTAGCGGGATAGCGGACGAGCAGTACTTC.

This clonotype showed up many times. V and J are TRBV30 and TRBJ1-2, with a tentative D call TRBD1 (5 bases). The CDR3 extends over 13 amino acids. Trimming removed 2 bases at V and 7 bases at J, with 14 bases between. Germline CDR1 reads GTSNPN; CDR2 reads SVGIG (reference sequence). CDR3 coding DNA: TGTGCCTGGAGTTTTTCCCAAGGGGTTGGCTACACCTTC. Residues: CAWSFSQGVGYTF.

This clonotype was seen many times. V usage is TRBV6-2 or TRBV6-3 and J usage is TRBJ2-7; 9 bases map to TRBD2. Germline CDR1 reads MNHEY; CDR2 reads SVGEGT. The CDR3 totals 18 residues. J lost 0 bases, V lost 6 bases, and 15 bases had no gene match. The CDR3: CASSYPFTSGSSSYEQYF. In nucleotides, the CDR3 is TGTGCCAGCAGCTACCCCTTTACTAGCGGGTCTAGCTCCTACGAGCAGTACTTC.

This clonotype was found many times. V is TRBV28 and J is TRBJ2-1, with D possibly matching TRBD2 (5 bases). The germline gives CDR1 MDHEN, CDR2 SYDVKM. The CDR3 spans 15 residues. V dropped 5 bases and J dropped 7 bases, with 18 bases sitting between them. The CDR3 DNA reads as TGTGCCAGCAGTCCCGGGCCCCGGGGTAGAAATGAGCAGTTCTTC. Translation gives CASSPGPRGRNEQFF.

This clonotype has at least ten counts. The rearrangement links TRBV7-2 to TRBJ2-5; 8 positions agree with TRBD2. The CDR3 spans 15 residues. V gave up 5 bases and J gave up 5 bases; unmatched junction bases: 10. Germline CDR1 SGHTA, CDR2 FQGNSA. The CDR3 loop is CASSLRTSSLETQYF. The CDR3 nucleotides read TGTGCCAGCAGCCTCCGGACTAGCAGCCTTGAGACCCAGTACTTC.

This rearrangement joins TRBV3-1 to TRBJ1-5, with D unresolved. This CDR3 region has 14 residues. CDR1 is LGHDT and CDR2 is YNNKEL in the germline V gene (reference sequence). Trimming left V 0 bases short and J 4 bases short, with 7 bases between. CDR3 protein: CASSQEFTNQPQHF. CDR3 DNA sequence: TGTGCCAGCAGCCAAGAGTTCACAAATCAGCCCCAGCATTTT.

The chain joins TRBV7-3 to TRBJ2-3, with D perhaps being TRBD1 or TRBD2 (5 bases each). Germline V gene sequence: CDR1 SGHTA, CDR2 FQGTGA. V was pared by 0 bases and J by 0 bases, with 7 bases between. This CDR3 contains 15 residues. The CDR3: CASSLTRGSTDTQYF. The CDR3 DNA sequence: TGTGCCAGCAGCTTAACGAGGGGCAGCACAGATACGCAGTATTTT.

On this clonotype: The junction departs from germline at one end; a sequencing error may be responsible. The V call is TRBV7-7, the J call TRBJ2-1; TRBD2 aligns across 10 bases. This CDR3 is built from 15 residues. From germline, CDR1 is SSHAT and CDR2 FNYEAQ (reference sequence). CDR3 nucleotide sequence: TGTGCTAGCAGCTTAGACAGCGGGAGGGTCTCTGAGCAGTTCTTC. Protein product: CASSLDSGRVSEQFF. Full variable domain (outside the CDR3, taken from reference TRBV7-7 and TRBJ2-1): GAGVSQSPRYKVTKRGQDVTLRCDPISSHATLYWYQQALGQGPEFLTYFNYEAQPDKSGLPSDRFSAERPEGSISTLTIQRTEQRDSAMYRCASSLDSGRVSEQFFGPGTRLTVL.

This clonotype has a count of ten or more. The chain's CDR3 is CASSLNIGLAASTDTQYF. The CDR3 DNA follows: TGCGCCAGCAGCCTCAATATTGGACTAGCGGCTAGCACAGATACGCAGTATTTT. The chain joins TRBV5-1 to TRBJ2-3; 10 bases align to TRBD2. Trimming cost V 4 bases and J 0 bases; bases outside gene matches: 11. The CDR3 has 18 residues. CDR1 is SGHRS, CDR2 YFSETQ, per germline. The whole variable domain, remainder taken from reference TRBV5-1 and TRBJ2-3, is KAGVTQTPRYLIKTRGQQVTLSCSPISGHRSVSWYQQTPGQGLQFLFEYFSETQRNKGNFPGRFSGRQFSNSRSEMNVSTLELGDSALYLCASSLNIGLAASTDTQYFGPGTRLTVL.

There are many counts of this clonotype. The V call is TRBV12-3 or TRBV12-4, the J call TRBJ1-2, with 8 bases that match TRBD1. The V and J ends lost 7 bases and 4 bases, in that order; junction bases with no gene match: 11. The CDR3 runs 15 residues. CDR3 bases: TGTGCCAGCACCGTCGGACAGGGCGGAACCTATGGCTACACCTTC. Amino acids: CASTVGQGGTYGYTF.

This clonotype was recorded many times. This chain uses TRBV12-3 or TRBV12-4 with TRBJ2-3; 12 bases agree with TRBD2. CDR3 length: 15 amino acids. The trim removed 3 bases at V and 4 bases at J, leaving 2 bases unmatched. CDR3 residues: CASSLTSGSADTQYF. Written as DNA, the CDR3 is TGTGCCAGCAGTTTGACTAGCGGGAGTGCAGATACGCAGTATTTT.

This chain connects TRBV6-2 or TRBV6-3 to TRBJ2-1; TRBD1 matches at 7 bases. With 0 bases clipped from V and 4 bases from J, the junction kept 6 bases outside the gene matches. This CDR3 has 16 amino acids. The V gene's germline CDR1 is MNHEY and CDR2 SVGEGT. CDR3 in amino acids: CASSYSAGTAYNEQFF. CDR3 nucleotides: TGTGCCAGCAGTTACTCTGCCGGGACAGCGTACAATGAGCAGTTCTTC.

The table lists this clonotype with many counts. The chain links TRBV28 to TRBJ2-3; D remains unclear. Deletions cut 4 bases from V and 9 bases from J, with 11 bases between. The CDR3 has 12 amino acids. Germline V lookup: CDR1 MDHEN, CDR2 SYDVKM. The CDR3 here is CASSSSSRTQYF. For the CDR3, the DNA is TGTGCCAGCAGTTCATCCTCCCGCACGCAGTATTTT.

The chain uses TRBV27 and TRBJ2-1; 14 nucleotides agree with TRBD2. The ends lost 0 bases at V and 8 bases at J; junction bases unmatched: 9. The CDR3 runs to 18 residues. Germline V gene lookup returns CDR1 MNHEY and CDR2 SMNVEV (reference sequence). The CDR3 coding sequence is TGTGCCAGCAGTTTATCGACTAGCGGGAGGGCTTTTTACTATGAGCAGTTCTTC. This sequence encodes CASSLSTSGRAFYYEQFF.